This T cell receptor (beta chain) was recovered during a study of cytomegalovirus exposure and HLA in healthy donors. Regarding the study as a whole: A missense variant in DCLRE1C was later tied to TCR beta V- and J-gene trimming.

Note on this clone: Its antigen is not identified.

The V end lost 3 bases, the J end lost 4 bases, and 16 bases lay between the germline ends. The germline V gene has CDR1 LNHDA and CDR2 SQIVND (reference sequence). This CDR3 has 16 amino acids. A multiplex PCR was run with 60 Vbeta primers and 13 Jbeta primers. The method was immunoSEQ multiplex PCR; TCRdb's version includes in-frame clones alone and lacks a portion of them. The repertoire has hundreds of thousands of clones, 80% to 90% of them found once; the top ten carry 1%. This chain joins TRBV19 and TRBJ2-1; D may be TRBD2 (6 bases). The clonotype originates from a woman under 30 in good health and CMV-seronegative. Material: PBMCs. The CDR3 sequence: CASSIGGTLAYNEQFF. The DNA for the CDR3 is TGTGCCAGTAGTATTGGCGGGACCCTTGCTTACAATGAGCAGTTCTTC. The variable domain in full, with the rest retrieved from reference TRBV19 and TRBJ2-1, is DGGITQSPKYLFRKEGQNVTLSCEQNLNHDAMYWYRQDPGQGLRLIYYSQIVNDFQKGDIAEGYSVSREKKESFPLTVTSAQKNPTAFYLCASSIGGTLAYNEQFFGPGTRLTVL.